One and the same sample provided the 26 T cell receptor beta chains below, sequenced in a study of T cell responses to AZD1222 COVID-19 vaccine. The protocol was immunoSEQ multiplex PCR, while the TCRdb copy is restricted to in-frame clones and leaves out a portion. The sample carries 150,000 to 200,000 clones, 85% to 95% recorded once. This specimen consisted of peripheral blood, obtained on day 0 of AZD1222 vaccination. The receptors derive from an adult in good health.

CDR3 bases: TGTGCCAGCCGCACCCTTCATGGCTACACCTTC. This encodes CASRTLHGYTF. The gene calls are TRBV7-9 and TRBJ1-2; no clear D gene. The V end lost 8 bases, the J end lost 6 bases, and 10 bases lay between the germline ends. CDR1 SEHNR and CDR2 FQNEAQ come from the germline V gene (reference sequence). The CDR3 runs 11 residues.

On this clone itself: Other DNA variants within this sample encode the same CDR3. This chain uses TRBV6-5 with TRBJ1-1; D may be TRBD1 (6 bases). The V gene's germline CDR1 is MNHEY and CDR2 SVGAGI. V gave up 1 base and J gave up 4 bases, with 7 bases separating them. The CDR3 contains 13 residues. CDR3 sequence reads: CASSYLGGTEAFF. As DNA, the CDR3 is TGTGCCAGCAGTTACTTAGGGGGCACTGAAGCTTTCTTT.

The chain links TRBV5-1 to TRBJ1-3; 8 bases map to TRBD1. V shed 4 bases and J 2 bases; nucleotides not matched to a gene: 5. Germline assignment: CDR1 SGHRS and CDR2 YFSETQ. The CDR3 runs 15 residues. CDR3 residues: CASSRTGGAGNTIYF. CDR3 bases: TGCGCCAGCAGCCGCACAGGGGGAGCTGGAAACACCATATATTTT. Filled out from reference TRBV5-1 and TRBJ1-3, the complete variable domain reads KAGVTQTPRYLIKTRGQQVTLSCSPISGHRSVSWYQQTPGQGLQFLFEYFSETQRNKGNFPGRFSGRQFSNSRSEMNVSTLELGDSALYLCASSRTGGAGNTIYFGEGSWLTVV.

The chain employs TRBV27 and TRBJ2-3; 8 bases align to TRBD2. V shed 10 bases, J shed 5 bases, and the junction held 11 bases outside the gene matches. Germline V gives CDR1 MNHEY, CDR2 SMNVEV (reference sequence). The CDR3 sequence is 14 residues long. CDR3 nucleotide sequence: TGTGCCATCCCAGGGGACGCGGGGGGAGATACGCAGTATTTT. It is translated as CAIPGDAGGDTQYF.

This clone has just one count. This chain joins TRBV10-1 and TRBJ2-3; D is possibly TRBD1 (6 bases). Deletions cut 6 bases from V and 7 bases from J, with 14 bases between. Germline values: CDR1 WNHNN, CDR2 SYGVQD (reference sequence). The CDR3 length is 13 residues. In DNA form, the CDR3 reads TGCGCCAGCAGCTCCCAGGGGTCTTATACGCAGTATTTT. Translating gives CASSSQGSYTQYF.

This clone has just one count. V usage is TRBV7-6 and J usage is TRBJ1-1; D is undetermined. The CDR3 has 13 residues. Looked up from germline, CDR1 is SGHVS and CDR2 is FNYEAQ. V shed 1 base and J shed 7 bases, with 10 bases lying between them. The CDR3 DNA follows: TGTGCCAGCAGCTTAGGGCAGCTCAATGAAGCTTTCTTT. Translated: CASSLGQLNEAFF.

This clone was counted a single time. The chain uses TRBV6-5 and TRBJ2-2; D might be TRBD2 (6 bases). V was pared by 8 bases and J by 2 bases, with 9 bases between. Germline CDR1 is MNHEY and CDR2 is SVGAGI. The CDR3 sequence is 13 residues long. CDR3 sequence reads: CASGGENTGELFF. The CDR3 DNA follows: TGTGCCAGCGGCGGGGAAAACACCGGGGAGCTGTTTTTT.

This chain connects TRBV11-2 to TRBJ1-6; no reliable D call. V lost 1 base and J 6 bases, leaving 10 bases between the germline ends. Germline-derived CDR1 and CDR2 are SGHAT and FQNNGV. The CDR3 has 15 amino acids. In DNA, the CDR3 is TGTGCCAGCAGCTTAGTGGCGGGGTTTAATTCACCCCTCCACTTT. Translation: CASSLVAGFNSPLHF.

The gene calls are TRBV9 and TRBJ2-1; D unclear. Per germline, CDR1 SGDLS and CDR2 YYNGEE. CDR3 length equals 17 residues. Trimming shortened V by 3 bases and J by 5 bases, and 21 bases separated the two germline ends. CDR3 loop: CASSAPLREVADNEQFF. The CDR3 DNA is TGTGCCAGCAGCGCCCCTCTCCGCGAGGTGGCGGACAATGAGCAGTTCTTC.

The CDR3 region has the DNA TGTGCCAGCAGCCCCCGACAGGGAAGCACAGATACGCAGTATTTT. Translating it yields CASSPRQGSTDTQYF. The J gene is TRBJ2-3, the V gene TRBV5-4; 7 positions match TRBD1. Germline CDR1 is SGHNT and CDR2 is YYREEE (reference sequence). The CDR3 is 15 amino acids. The V gene end was trimmed by 4 bases and the J gene end by 0 bases; junction bases not matched to a gene: 5.

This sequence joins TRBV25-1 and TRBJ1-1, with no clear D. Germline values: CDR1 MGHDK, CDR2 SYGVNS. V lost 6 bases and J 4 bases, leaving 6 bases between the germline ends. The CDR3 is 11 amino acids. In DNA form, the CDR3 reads TGTGCCAGCAGCGCCGCCACTGAAGCTTTCTTT. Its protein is CASSAATEAFF.

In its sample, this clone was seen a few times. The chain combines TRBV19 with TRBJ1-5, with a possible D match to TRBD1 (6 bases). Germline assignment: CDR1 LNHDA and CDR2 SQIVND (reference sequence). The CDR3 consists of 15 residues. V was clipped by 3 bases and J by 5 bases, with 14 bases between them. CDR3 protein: CASSIVAGDDQPQHF. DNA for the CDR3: TGTGCCAGTAGTATTGTGGCAGGGGATGATCAGCCCCAGCATTTT.

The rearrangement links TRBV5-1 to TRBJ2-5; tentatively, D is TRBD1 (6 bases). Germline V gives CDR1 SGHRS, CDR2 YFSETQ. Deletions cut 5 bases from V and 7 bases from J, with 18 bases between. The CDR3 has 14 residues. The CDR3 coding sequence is TGCGCCAGCAGGCCTAGACAGGTCGGGGCGACCCAGTACTTC. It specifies CASRPRQVGATQYF. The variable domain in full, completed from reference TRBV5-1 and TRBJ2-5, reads KAGVTQTPRYLIKTRGQQVTLSCSPISGHRSVSWYQQTPGQGLQFLFEYFSETQRNKGNFPGRFSGRQFSNSRSEMNVSTLELGDSALYLCASRPRQVGATQYFGPGTRLLVL.

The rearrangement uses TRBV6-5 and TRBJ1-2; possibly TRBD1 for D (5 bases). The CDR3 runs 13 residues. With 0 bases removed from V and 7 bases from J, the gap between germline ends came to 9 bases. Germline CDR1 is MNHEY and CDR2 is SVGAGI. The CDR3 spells CASSYSGESGYTF. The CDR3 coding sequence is TGTGCCAGCAGTTACTCAGGGGAGAGTGGCTACACCTTC.

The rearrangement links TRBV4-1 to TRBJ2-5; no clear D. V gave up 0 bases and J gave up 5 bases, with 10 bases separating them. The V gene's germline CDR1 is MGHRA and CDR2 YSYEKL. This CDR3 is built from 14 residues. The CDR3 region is CASSQDWWRETQYF. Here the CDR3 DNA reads TGCGCCAGCAGCCAAGATTGGTGGCGGGAGACCCAGTACTTC.

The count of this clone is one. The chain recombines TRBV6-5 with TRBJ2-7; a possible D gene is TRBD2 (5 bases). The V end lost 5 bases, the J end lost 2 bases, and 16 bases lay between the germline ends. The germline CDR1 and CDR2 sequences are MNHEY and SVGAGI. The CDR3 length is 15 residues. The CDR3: CASSPYSSGTYEQYF. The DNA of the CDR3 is TGTGCCAGCAGTCCCTATTCGAGCGGAACCTACGAGCAGTACTTC.

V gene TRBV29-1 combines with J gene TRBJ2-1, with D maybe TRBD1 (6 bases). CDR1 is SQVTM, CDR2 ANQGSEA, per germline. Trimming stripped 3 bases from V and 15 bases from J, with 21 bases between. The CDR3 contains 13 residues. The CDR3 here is CSVDDGGGRGRFF. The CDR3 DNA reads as TGCAGCGTTGATGATGGTGGGGGCAGGGGCCGGTTCTTC.

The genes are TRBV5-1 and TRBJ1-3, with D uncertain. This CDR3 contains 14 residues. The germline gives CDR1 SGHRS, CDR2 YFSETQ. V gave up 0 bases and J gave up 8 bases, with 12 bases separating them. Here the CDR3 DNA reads TGCGCCAGCAGCTTGGAAACGACCGGATACACCATATATTTT. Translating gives CASSLETTGYTIYF.

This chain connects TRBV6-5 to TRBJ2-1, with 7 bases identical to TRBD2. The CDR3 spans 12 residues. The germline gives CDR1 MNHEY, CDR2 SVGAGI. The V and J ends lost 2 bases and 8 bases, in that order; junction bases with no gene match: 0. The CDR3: CASSYGGDEQFF. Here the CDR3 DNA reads TGTGCCAGCAGTTACGGGGGGGATGAGCAGTTCTTC.

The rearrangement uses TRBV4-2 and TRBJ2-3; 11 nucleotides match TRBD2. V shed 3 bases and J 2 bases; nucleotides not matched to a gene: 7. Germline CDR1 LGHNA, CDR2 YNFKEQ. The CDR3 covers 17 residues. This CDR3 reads CASSHTGLADVTDTQYF. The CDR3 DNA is TGTGCCAGCAGCCACACGGGACTAGCGGATGTCACAGATACGCAGTATTTT.

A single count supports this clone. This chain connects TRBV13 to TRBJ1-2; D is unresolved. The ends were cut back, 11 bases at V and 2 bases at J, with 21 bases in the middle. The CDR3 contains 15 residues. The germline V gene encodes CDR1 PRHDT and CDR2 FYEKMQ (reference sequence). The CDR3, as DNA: TGTGCCTCAGCAACGTACGGTGAGGAGAACTATGGCTACACCTTC. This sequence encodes CASATYGEENYGYTF.

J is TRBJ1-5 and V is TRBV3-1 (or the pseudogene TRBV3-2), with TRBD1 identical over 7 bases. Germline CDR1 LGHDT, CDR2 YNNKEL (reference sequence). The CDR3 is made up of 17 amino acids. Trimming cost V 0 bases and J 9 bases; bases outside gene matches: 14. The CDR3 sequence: CASSQDRGGGDLRPQHF. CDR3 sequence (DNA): TGTGCCAGCAGCCAAGATCGGGGAGGGGGCGACTTACGGCCCCAGCATTTT.

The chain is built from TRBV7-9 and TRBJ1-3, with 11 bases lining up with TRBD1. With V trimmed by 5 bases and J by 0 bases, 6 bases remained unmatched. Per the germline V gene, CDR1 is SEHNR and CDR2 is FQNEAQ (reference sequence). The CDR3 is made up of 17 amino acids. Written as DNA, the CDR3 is TGTGCCAGCAGCCAGCGGGGGACAGGGGGCTCTGGAAACACCATATATTTT. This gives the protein CASSQRGTGGSGNTIYF.

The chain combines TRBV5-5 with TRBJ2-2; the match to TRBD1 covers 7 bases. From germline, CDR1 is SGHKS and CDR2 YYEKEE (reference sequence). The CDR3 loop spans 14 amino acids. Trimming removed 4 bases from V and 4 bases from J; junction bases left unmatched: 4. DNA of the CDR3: TGTGCCAGCAGCGACAGGGTAGGCACCGGGGAGCTGTTTTTT. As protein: CASSDRVGTGELFF. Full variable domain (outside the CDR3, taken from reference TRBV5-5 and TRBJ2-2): DAGVTQSPTHLIKTRGQQVTLRCSPISGHKSVSWYQQVLGQGPQFIFQYYEKEERGRGNFPDRFSARQFPNYSSELNVNALLLGDSALYLCASSDRVGTGELFFGEGSRLTVL.

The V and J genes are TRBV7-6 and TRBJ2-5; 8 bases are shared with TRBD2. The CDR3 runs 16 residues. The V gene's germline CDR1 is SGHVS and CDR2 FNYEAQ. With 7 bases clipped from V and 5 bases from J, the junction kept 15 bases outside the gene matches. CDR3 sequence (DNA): TGTGCCAGCAAGCGGGGGCCCGCCGCGTCTCAGGAGACCCAGTACTTC. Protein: CASKRGPAASQETQYF.

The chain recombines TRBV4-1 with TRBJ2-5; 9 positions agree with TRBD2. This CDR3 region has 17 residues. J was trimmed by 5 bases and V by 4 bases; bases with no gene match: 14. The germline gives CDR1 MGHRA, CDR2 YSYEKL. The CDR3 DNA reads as TGCGCCAGCAGCCGTCAAGGTGGCGGGGGGGGAGCGGAGACCCAGTACTTC. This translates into CASSRQGGGGGAETQYF.